The clone carrying this T cell receptor beta chain was detected only a few times. These data are taken from a study of blood T cell repertoires in COVID-19. Study at large: The analysed material was cDNA or gDNA that came from T cells, B-cell-depleted T cells, or PBMCs.

The method was immunoSEQ multiplex PCR; TCRdb's version includes in-frame clones alone and lacks a portion of them. The data hold about 42,000 clones, with 85% to 90% observed a single time. V was cut by 5 bases and J by 4 bases, with 10 bases left in between. Per germline, CDR1 KGHDR and CDR2 SFDVKD. CDR3 size: 13 residues. The gene calls are TRBV24-1 and TRBJ1-2; D is unresolved. The sample comprised peripheral blood. The sequence came from a man over 45 with active COVID-19. The CDR3 sequence: CATSGGGPYGYTF. In DNA, the CDR3 is TGTGCCACCAGTGGGGGAGGGCCCTATGGCTACACCTTC.